One and the same sample provided the 3 T cell receptor beta chains below, sequenced in a study of blood T cells in healthy people across ages. A second PCR of 7 to 11 cycles used a sample-barcoded 5' primer and a J-beta primer mix. TCRdb fed the 5' RACE reads into MiXCR, producing one record per CDR3 protein. The sample yields about 930,000 distinct CDR3 sequences, about 27% seen once. The data also belong to a second study, concerning T cells of mothers and their children.

Sequenced material: blood. The source of these receptors is a woman aged 40 to 55 in good health.

Only a few counts were recorded for this clonotype. This sequence joins TRBV28 and TRBJ2-7; D is unclear. Looked up from germline, CDR1 is MDHEN and CDR2 is SYDVKM. The germline V and J ends were trimmed by 8 bases and 0 bases, with 14 bases remaining between them. There are 14 residues in the CDR3. The CDR3 DNA follows: TGTGCCAGCTTCCTCAGTGACAACTCCTACGAGCAGTACTTC. Amino acids: CASFLSDNSYEQYF.

V usage is TRBV20-1 and J usage is TRBJ1-4; maybe TRBD1 (6 bases). CDR3 length: 14 amino acids. V gave up 4 bases and J gave up 8 bases, with 17 bases separating them. Germline CDR1 is DFQATT and CDR2 is SNEGSKA (reference sequence). The CDR3 region is CSATLGTQGEKLFF. For the CDR3, the DNA is TGCAGTGCTACCCTCGGGACACAAGGGGAAAAACTGTTTTTT.

This clonotype came up many times. The rearrangement uses TRBV12-3 or TRBV12-4 and TRBJ1-5, with D hard to call. CDR3 length equals 12 residues. Trimming stripped 4 bases from V and 4 bases from J, with 5 bases between. CDR3 nucleotide sequence: TGTGCCAGCAGTTCAACGAATCAGCCCCAGCATTTT. Residues: CASSSTNQPQHF.